This T cell receptor beta chain came from a study of blood T cells in healthy people across ages. A second PCR, run for about 7 to 11 cycles, used a sample-barcoded 5' primer plus a J-beta primer mix. TCRdb called the 5' RACE reads again in MiXCR, with one record for every CDR3 protein. The sample has 700,000 to 850,000 distinct CDR3 sequences; 30% to 45% are singletons. This clonotype was counted many times. Donors ranged from about 6 to 95 years old and were healthy Caucasians in Russia. The germline V and J ends were trimmed by 3 bases and 1 base, with 5 bases remaining between them. The CDR3 spans 12 residues. Germline V gene data show CDR1 as DFQATT and CDR2 as SNEGSKA (reference sequence).

The receptor comes from a man in his late teens or twenties in good health. The rearrangement links TRBV20-1 to TRBJ2-3; possibly TRBD1 or TRBD2 for D (5 bases each). Sequenced material: blood. CDR3 bases: TGCAGTGCTAGGGGACGCACAGATACGCAGTATTTT. The encoded protein is CSARGRTDTQYF.